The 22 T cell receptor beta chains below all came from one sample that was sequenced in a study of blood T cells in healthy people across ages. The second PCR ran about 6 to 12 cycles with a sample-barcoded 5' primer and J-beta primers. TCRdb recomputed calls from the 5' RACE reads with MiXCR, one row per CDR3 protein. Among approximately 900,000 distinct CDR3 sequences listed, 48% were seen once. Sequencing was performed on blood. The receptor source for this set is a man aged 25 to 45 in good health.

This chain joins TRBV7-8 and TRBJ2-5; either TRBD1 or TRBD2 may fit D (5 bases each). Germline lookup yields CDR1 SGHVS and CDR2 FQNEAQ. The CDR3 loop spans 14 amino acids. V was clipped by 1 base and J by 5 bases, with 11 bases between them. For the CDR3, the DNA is TGTGCCAGCAGCTTAGTGGGGTGGGGGGAGACCCAGTACTTC. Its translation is CASSLVGWGETQYF.

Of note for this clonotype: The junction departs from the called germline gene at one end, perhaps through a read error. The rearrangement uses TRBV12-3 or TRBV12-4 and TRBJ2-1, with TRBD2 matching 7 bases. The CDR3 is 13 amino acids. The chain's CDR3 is CAGSPGGKDEQFF. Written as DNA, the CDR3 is TGTGCCGGCAGCCCCGGGGGGAAGGATGAGCAGTTCTTC.

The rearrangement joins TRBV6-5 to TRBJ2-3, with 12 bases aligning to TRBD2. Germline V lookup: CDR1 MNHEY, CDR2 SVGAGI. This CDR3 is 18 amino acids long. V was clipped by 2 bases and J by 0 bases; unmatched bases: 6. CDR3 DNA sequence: TGTGCCAGCAGTTACGGACTAGCGGGGTTGACTAGCACAGATACGCAGTATTTT. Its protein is CASSYGLAGLTSTDTQYF.

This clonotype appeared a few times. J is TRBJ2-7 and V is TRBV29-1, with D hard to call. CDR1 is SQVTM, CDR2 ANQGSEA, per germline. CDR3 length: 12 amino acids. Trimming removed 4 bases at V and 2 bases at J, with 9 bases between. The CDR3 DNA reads TGCAGCGTTGCATTAACTCCCTACGAGCAGTACTTC. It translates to CSVALTPYEQYF.

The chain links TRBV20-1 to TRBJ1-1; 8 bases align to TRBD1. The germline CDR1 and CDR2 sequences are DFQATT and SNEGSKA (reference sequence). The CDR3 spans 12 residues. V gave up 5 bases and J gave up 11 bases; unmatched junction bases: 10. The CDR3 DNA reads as TGCAGTGCTGGGAGGGGGACAGGAGTCGCTTTCTTT. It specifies CSAGRGTGVAFF.

Here the CDR3 reads CASSFGVWGYTF. The CDR3 bases are TGTGCCAGCAGTTTCGGGGTGTGGGGCTACACCTTC. The rearrangement joins TRBV12-3 or TRBV12-4 to TRBJ1-2; no clear D gene. This CDR3 contains 12 residues. The V gene lost 3 bases and the J gene lost 8 bases, with 10 bases spanning the gap.

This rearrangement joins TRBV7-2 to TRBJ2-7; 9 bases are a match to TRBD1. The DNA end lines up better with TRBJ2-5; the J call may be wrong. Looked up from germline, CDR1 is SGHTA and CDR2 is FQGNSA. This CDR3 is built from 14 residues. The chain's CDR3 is CASSFGTGSETQYF. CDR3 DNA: TGTGCCAGCAGCTTTGGGACAGGGAGCGAGACCCAGTACTTC.

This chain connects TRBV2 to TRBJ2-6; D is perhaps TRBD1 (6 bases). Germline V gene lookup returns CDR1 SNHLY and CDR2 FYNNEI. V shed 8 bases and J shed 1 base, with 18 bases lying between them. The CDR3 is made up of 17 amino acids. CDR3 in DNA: TGTGCCAGCTATAAGACAGGCGCCGTTTCTGGGGCCAACGTCCTGACTTTC. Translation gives CASYKTGAVSGANVLTF.

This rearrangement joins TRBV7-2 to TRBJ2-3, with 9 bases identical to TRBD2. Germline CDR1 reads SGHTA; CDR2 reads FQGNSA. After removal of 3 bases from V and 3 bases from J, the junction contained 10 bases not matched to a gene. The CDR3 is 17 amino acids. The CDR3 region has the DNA TGTGCCAGCAGCTTTGGGACTAGCCGACGGGGTACAGATACGCAGTATTTT. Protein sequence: CASSFGTSRRGTDTQYF.

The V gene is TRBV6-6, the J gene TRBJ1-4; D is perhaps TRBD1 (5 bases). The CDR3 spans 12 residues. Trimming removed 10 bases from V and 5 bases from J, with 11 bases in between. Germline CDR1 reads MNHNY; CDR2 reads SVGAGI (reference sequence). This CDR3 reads CATQGTNEKLFF. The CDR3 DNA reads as TGTGCCACCCAAGGGACGAATGAAAAACTGTTTTTT.

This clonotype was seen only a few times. CDR3 protein: CATSDPASSYEQYF. The CDR3 DNA reads as TGTGCCACCAGTGATCCGGCGAGTTCCTACGAGCAGTACTTC. The gene calls are TRBV24-1 and TRBJ2-5, with no clear D. The J call may be wrong; the DNA end is better matched by TRBJ2-7. CDR3 length: 14 amino acids. Germline V CDR1 and CDR2: KGHDR, SFDVKD.

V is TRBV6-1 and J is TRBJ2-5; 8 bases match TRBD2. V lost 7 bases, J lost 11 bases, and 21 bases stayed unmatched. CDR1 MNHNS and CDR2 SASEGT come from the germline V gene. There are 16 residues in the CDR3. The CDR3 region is CASNLNGAGGFDEQYF. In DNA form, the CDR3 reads TGTGCCAGCAACCTAAACGGGGCGGGGGGATTCGATGAGCAGTACTTC.

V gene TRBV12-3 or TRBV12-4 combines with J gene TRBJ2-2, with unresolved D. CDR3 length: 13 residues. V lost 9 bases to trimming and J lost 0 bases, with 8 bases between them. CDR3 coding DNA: TGTGCCAGTGGTTCAGCGAACACCGGGGAGCTGTTTTTT. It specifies CASGSANTGELFF.

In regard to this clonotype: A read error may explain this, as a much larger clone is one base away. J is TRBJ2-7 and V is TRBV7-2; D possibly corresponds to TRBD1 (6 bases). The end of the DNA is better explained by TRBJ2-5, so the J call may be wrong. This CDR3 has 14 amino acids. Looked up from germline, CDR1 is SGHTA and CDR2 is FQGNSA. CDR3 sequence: CTSSFRQDAETQYF. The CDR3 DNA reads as TGTACCAGCAGTTTCCGACAGGATGCAGAGACCCAGTACTTC.

The CDR3 nucleotides read TGTGCCAGCAGAACAAAGACAGGGACAACCGACGAGCAGTACTTC. It encodes CASRTKTGTTDEQYF. The genes are TRBV7-9 and TRBJ2-7; 7 nucleotides align to TRBD1. V gave up 6 bases and J gave up 5 bases; unmatched junction bases: 13. Germline CDR1 reads SEHNR; CDR2 reads FQNEAQ (reference sequence). CDR3 size: 15 residues. Full variable domain (rest looked up from reference TRBV7-9 and TRBJ2-7): DTGVSQNPRHKITKRGQNVTFRCDPISEHNRLYWYRQTLGQGPEFLTYFQNEAQLEKSRLLSDRFSAERPKGSFSTLEIQRTEQGDSAMYLCASRTKTGTTDEQYFGPGTRLTVT.

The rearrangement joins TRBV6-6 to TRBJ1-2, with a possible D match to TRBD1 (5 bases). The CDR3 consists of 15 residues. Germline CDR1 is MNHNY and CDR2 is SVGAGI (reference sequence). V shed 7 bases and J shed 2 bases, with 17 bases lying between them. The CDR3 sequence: CASTYGTIANYGYTF. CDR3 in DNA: TGTGCCAGCACTTATGGGACCATAGCAAACTATGGCTACACCTTC.

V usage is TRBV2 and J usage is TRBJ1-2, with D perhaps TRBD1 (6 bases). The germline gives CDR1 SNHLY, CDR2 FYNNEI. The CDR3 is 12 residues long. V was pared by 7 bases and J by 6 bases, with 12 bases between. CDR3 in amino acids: CASKGENHGYTF. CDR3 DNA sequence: TGTGCCAGCAAGGGGGAGAACCATGGCTACACCTTC.

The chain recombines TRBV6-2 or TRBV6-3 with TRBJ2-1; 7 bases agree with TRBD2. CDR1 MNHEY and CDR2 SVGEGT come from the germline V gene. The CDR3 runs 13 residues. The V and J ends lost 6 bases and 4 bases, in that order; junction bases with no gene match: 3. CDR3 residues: CASRAGGYNEQFF. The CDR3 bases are TGTGCCAGCAGAGCCGGGGGGTACAATGAGCAGTTCTTC.

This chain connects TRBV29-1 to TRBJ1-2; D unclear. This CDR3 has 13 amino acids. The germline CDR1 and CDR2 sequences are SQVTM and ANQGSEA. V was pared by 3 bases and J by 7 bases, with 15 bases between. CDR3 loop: CSVEGGSGSGYTF. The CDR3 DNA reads TGCAGCGTTGAGGGTGGGTCCGGGAGTGGCTACACCTTC. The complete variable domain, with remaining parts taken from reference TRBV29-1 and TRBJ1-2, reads SAVISQKPSRDICQRGTSLTIQCQVDSQVTMMFWYRQQPGQSLTLIATANQGSEATYESGFVIDKFPISRPNLTFSTLTVSNMSPEDSSIYLCSVEGGSGSGYTFGSGTRLTVV.

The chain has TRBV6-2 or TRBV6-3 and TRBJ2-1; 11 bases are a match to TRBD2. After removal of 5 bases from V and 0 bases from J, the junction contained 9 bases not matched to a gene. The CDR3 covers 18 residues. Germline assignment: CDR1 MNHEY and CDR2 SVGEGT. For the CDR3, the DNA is TGTGCCAGCAGTCCTCACCCTAGCGGGGGGAGCTCCTACAATGAGCAGTTCTTC. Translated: CASSPHPSGGSSYNEQFF.

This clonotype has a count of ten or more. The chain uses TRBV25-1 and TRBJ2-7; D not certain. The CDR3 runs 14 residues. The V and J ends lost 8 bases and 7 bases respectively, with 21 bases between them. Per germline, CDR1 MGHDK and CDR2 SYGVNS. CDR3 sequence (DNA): TGTGCCAGCCAAGAAGCCCCTAGGTCCGCTGAGCAGTACTTC. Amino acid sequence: CASQEAPRSAEQYF.

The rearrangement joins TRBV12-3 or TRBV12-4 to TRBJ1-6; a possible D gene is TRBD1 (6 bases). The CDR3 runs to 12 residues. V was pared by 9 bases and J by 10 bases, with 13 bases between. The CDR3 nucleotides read TGTGCCAGTGGGGGGCTACAATCACCCCTCCACTTT. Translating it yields CASGGLQSPLHF.